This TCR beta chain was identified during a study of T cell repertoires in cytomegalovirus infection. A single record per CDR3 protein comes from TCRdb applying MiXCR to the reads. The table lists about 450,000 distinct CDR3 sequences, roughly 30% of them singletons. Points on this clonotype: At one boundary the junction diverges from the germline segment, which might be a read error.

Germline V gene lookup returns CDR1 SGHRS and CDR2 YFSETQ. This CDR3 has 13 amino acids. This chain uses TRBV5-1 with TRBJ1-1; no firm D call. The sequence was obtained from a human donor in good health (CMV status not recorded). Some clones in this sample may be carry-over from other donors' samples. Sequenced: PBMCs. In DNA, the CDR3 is TGCACCAGCAGCTTGGTTTTGAACACTGAAGCTTTCTTT. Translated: CTSSLVLNTEAFF.